This is a list of T cell receptor beta chains from one sample in a study of cytomegalovirus exposure and HLA in healthy donors. Sequenced by immunoSEQ multiplex PCR; TCRdb stores in-frame clones only, minus some. The repertoire holds some 150,000 clones, with 80% as singletons. The sample taken for sequencing was PBMCs. These receptors were taken from a woman between 40 and 55 years old in good health and CMV-seropositive. Each CDR3 is given with its conserved first and last residue.

v_call: TRBV7-9; j_call: TRBJ1-2; cdr3_aa: CASSLVGAHVYGYTF
v_call: TRBV5-6; j_call: TRBJ1-2; cdr3_aa: CASSFRSTAQSFYGYTF
v_call: TRBV10-3; j_call: TRBJ2-7; cdr3_aa: CAITALAEGEQYF
v_call: TRBV6-4; j_call: TRBJ2-3; cdr3_aa: CASSRELGDTQYF
v_call: TRBV30; j_call: TRBJ1-5; cdr3_aa: CAWSMGQGSQPQHF
v_call: TRBV2; j_call: TRBJ1-4; cdr3_aa: CASRQGALSEKLFF
v_call: TRBV19; j_call: TRBJ2-7; cdr3_aa: CASSRGQGTTYEQYF
v_call: TRBV5-1; j_call: TRBJ2-5; cdr3_aa: CASSEGDSETQYF
v_call: TRBV6-1; j_call: TRBJ2-7; cdr3_aa: CASSSDRSGEQYF
v_call: TRBV6-1; j_call: TRBJ2-1; cdr3_aa: CASSDPGLAGDGNEQFF
v_call: TRBV19; j_call: TRBJ2-2; cdr3_aa: CASRVTVYTGELFF
v_call: TRBV27; j_call: TRBJ2-7; cdr3_aa: CASSLAGGPPEQYF
v_call: TRBV7-9; j_call: TRBJ2-5; cdr3_aa: CASSLIRQVPTQYF
v_call: TRBV7-3; j_call: TRBJ2-1; cdr3_aa: CASSPVFSGRVNEQFF
v_call: TRBV5-1; j_call: TRBJ2-5; cdr3_aa: CASSSDRQQETQYF
v_call: TRBV7-8; j_call: TRBJ2-7; cdr3_aa: CASSLRQGTERYF
v_call: TRBV18; j_call: TRBJ2-7; cdr3_aa: CASSPRTGSSYEQYF
v_call: TRBV9; j_call: TRBJ1-2; cdr3_aa: CASSVSHLDTGYTF
v_call: TRBV5-1; j_call: NA; cdr3_aa: CASSLSPDTTYEQYF
v_call: TRBV5-1; j_call: TRBJ2-7; cdr3_aa: CASSLAVGQSSPQYF
v_call: TRBV19; j_call: TRBJ2-6; cdr3_aa: CASSTGTGPSGANVLTF
v_call: TRBV11-2; j_call: TRBJ2-6; cdr3_aa: CASGPGANVLTF
v_call: TRBV7-9; j_call: TRBJ2-3; cdr3_aa: CASSFQREYTDTQYF
v_call: TRBV28; j_call: TRBJ1-4; cdr3_aa: CASTRGGAEKLFF